A single sample is the source of the 8 T cell receptor beta chains below, sequenced in a study of tumor-infiltrating lymphocytes in localized non-small cell lung cancer. Method: immunoSEQ multiplex PCR; TCRdb's copy keeps in-frame clones and lacks some. The sample has about 13,000 clones, about 71% seen once. The sequencing sample was made of uninvolved lung tissue not adjacent to the tumor. Receptors originate from a human donor with non-small cell lung cancer.

The chain uses TRBV7-2 and TRBJ2-7, with D unclear. This CDR3 is 12 amino acids long. Germline CDR1 and CDR2: SGHTA and FQGNSA. With 3 bases removed from V and 2 bases from J, the gap between germline ends came to 5 bases. The CDR3 reads CASSFRPYEQYF. The CDR3 coding sequence is TGTGCCAGCAGCTTCAGGCCCTACGAGCAGTACTTC. Supplemented by reference TRBV7-2 and TRBJ2-7, the full variable domain reads GAGVSQSPSNKVTEKGKDVELRCDPISGHTALYWYRQSLGQGLEFLIYFQGNSAPDKSGLPSDRFSAERTGGSVSTLTIQRTQQEDSAVYLCASSFRPYEQYFGPGTRLTVT.

The rearrangement uses TRBV13 and TRBJ2-2, with a tentative D call TRBD1 (6 bases). Germline lookup yields CDR1 PRHDT and CDR2 FYEKMQ (reference sequence). With 5 bases removed from V and 1 base from J, the gap between germline ends came to 14 bases. The CDR3 runs to 16 residues. This CDR3 reads CASSPGTRRNTGELFF. CDR3 nucleotides: TGTGCCAGCAGCCCCGGGACAAGGAGGAACACCGGGGAGCTGTTTTTT.

This clone was detected a few times. The CDR3 DNA reads TGCGCCAGCAGCCACATCCCTCGGACGCATGGCTACACCTTC. This encodes CASSHIPRTHGYTF. The chain has TRBV5-1 and TRBJ1-2, with D uncertain. CDR3 size: 14 residues. V lost 4 bases and J lost 6, with 16 bases in between. Germline values: CDR1 SGHRS, CDR2 YFSETQ.

The J gene is TRBJ1-1, the V gene TRBV11-1; 10 nucleotides agree with TRBD1. The junction had 6 bases not matched to a gene; V was cut back by 5 bases and J by 6 bases. This CDR3 has 14 amino acids. Germline CDR1 is SGHAT and CDR2 is FQDESV (reference sequence). The CDR3 coding sequence is TGTGCCAGCAGCCGGGGACAGGGGAGGGCTGAAGCTTTCTTT. Translation: CASSRGQGRAEAFF. The whole variable domain, filled in from reference TRBV11-1 and TRBJ1-1, reads EAEVAQSPRYKITEKSQAVAFWCDPISGHATLYWYRQILGQGPELLVQFQDESVVDDSQLPKDRFSAERLKGVDSTLKIQPAELGDSAMYLCASSRGQGRAEAFFGQGTRLTVV.

The rearrangement links TRBV28 to TRBJ1-6, with D unresolved. The CDR3 is 15 amino acids. V was pared by 4 bases and J by 11 bases, with 18 bases between. Per the germline V gene, CDR1 is MDHEN and CDR2 is SYDVKM. The CDR3 here is CASSSLGPRGTPLHF. The CDR3 bases are TGTGCCAGCAGTTCCCTGGGCCCAAGAGGGACACCCCTCCACTTT.

This sequence joins TRBV27 and TRBJ1-5; 7 bases line up with TRBD1. Germline CDR1 is MNHEY and CDR2 is SMNVEV (reference sequence). Losses at the gene ends were 5 bases for V and 0 bases for J; bases not matched to a gene: 10. The CDR3 has 17 amino acids. DNA of the CDR3: TGTGCCAGCAGTCCGACAGGGTCGGGGTATAGCAATCAGCCCCAGCATTTT. Translating it yields CASSPTGSGYSNQPQHF.

V gene TRBV28 combines with J gene TRBJ1-4; 10 bases map to TRBD1. The V and J ends lost 4 bases and 7 bases, in that order; junction bases with no gene match: 6. Per the germline V gene, CDR1 is MDHEN and CDR2 is SYDVKM. The CDR3 totals 15 residues. The CDR3 DNA reads TGTGCCAGCAGTTCCCCGGGACAGGGGCTTGAAAAACTGTTTTTT. Amino acids: CASSSPGQGLEKLFF.

This chain uses TRBV5-5 with TRBJ1-4, with D tentatively TRBD1 (6 bases). The CDR3 contains 15 residues. Germline loops: CDR1 SGHKS, CDR2 YYEKEE (reference sequence). Trimming removed 4 bases at V and 3 bases at J, with 13 bases between. DNA of the CDR3: TGTGCCAGCAGCCGGTGGGGGCAGGCTAATGAAAAACTGTTTTTT. Translating it yields CASSRWGQANEKLFF.